This is a list of T cell receptor beta chains from one sample in a study of OX40 agonist ivuxolimab in advanced cancers. The protocol was immunoSEQ multiplex PCR, while the TCRdb copy is restricted to in-frame clones and leaves out a portion. Among fewer than 45,000 clones, more than 75% were seen once, and the ten largest hold about a sixth. The sample here was CD4+ or CD8+ T cells sorted from blood, taken in a trial of the OX40 agonist ivuxolimab. These receptors originate from an adult with an advanced solid tumor such as melanoma, head and neck, liver or kidney cancer. Both conserved end residues are part of each CDR3. D genes are given only for firm matches.

CDR3 protein | J gene | V gene | CDR3 length | D gene
CASSFGQGDTEAFF | TRBJ1-1 | TRBV7-9 | 14 | TRBD1
CASSYGGSSYNEQFF | TRBJ2-1 | TRBV6-5 | 15 | -
CASSQSGGRGYTF | TRBJ1-2 | TRBV4-3 | 13 | TRBD1
CAWSFTGNNEQFF | TRBJ2-1 | TRBV30 | 13 | -
CASSLSRGGSYNEQFF | TRBJ2-1 | TRBV5-1 | 16 | -
CASSLVAGHYEQYF | TRBJ2-7 | TRBV7-9 | 14 | -
CASSFLRAGAYNEQFF | TRBJ2-1 | TRBV11-3 | 16 | -
CAISEPPGELFF | TRBJ2-2 | TRBV10-3 | 12 | -
CASTLNWGSTDTQYF | TRBJ2-3 | TRBV11-1 | 15 | -
CASSWTSGRAGDTGELFF | TRBJ2-2 | TRBV19 | 18 | TRBD2
CASSIVWGQEAFF | TRBJ1-1 | TRBV19 | 13 | -
CATSRVKRGETQYF | TRBJ2-5 | TRBV15 | 14 | TRBD2
CQARGAEAFF | TRBJ1-1 | TRBV20-1 | 10 | TRBD1
CASSTERVRNTEAFF | TRBJ1-1 | TRBV7-2 | 15 | -
CASSQDRTSRDEQFF | TRBJ2-1 | TRBV4-3 | 15 | TRBD2
CASSVAGEMDTQYF | TRBJ2-3 | TRBV9 | 14 | -
CASSVGSLGNYGYTF | TRBJ1-2 | TRBV9 | 15 | -
CASSIRQPNQPQHF | TRBJ1-5 | TRBV19 | 14 | -